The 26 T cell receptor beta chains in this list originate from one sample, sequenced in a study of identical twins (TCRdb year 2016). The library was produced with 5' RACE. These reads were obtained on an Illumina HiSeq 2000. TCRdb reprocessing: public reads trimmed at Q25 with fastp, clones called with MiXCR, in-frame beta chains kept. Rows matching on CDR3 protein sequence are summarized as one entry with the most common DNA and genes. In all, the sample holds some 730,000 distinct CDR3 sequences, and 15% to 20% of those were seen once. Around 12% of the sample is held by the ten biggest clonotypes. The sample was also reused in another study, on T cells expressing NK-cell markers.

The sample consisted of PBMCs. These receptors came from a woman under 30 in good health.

The DNA for the CDR3 is TGTGCCAGCAGCCGCCGCGGGGGCGAGCAGTTCTTC. Protein product: CASSRRGGEQFF. The chain combines TRBV3-1 with TRBJ2-1; D is possibly TRBD2 (7 bases). The CDR3 has 12 residues. The germline gives CDR1 LGHDT, CDR2 YNNKEL (reference sequence). V was shortened by 4 bases and J by 10 bases, with 11 bases between the two germline ends.

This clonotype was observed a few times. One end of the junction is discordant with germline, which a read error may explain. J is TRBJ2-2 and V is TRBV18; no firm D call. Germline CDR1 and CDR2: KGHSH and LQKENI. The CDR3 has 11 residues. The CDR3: CASSLERALFF. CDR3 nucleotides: TGTGCCAGTTCACTCGAGCGTGCGCTGTTTTTT.

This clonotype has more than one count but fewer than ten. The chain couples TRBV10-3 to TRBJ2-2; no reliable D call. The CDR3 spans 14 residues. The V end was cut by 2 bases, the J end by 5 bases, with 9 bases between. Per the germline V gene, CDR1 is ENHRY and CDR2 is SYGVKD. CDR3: CAISETIQTGELFF. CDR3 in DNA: TGTGCCATCAGTGAGACAATACAGACCGGGGAGCTGTTTTTT.

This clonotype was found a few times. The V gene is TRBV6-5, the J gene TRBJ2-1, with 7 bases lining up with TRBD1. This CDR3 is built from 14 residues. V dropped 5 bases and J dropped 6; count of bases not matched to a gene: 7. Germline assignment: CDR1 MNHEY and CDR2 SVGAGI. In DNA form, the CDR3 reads TGTGCCAGCAGTCCCCCGACAGGGAGCAATGAGCAGTTCTTC. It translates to CASSPPTGSNEQFF.

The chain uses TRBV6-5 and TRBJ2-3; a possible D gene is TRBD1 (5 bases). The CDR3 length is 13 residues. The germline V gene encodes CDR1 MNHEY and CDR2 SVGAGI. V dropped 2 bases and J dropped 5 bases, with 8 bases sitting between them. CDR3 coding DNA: TGTGCCAGCAGTTACCAGGGAAGAGATACGCAGTATTTT. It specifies CASSYQGRDTQYF.

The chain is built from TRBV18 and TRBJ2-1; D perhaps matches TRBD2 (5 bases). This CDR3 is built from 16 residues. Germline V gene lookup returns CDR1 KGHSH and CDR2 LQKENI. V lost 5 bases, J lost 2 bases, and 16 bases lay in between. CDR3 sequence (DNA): TGTGCCAGCTCAGGAGGTAAGAGAACCGCCTACAATGAGCAGTTCTTC. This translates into CASSGGKRTAYNEQFF.

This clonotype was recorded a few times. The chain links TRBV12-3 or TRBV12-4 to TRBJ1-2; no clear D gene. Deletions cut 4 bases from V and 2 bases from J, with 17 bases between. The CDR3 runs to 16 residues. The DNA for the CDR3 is TGTGCCAGCAGTTCCTCGACCGGCTCCCAGAACTATGGCTACACCTTC. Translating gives CASSSSTGSQNYGYTF.

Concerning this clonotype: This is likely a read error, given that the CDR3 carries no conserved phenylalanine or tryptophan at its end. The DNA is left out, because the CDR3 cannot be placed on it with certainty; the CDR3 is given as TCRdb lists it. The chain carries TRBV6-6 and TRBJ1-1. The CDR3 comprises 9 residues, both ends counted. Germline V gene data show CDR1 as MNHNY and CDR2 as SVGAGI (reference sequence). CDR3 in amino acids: CASSSQSVL.

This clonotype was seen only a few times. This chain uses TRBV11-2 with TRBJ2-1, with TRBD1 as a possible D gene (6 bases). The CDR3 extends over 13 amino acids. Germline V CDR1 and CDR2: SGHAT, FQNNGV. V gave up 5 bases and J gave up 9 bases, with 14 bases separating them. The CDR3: CASSTAGGGEQFF. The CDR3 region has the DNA TGTGCCAGCAGCACGGCTGGGGGCGGTGAGCAGTTCTTC.

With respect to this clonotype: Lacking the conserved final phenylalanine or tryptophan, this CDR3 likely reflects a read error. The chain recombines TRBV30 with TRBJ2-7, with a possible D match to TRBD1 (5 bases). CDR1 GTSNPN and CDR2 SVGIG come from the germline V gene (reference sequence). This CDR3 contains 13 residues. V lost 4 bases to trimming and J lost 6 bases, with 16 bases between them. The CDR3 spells CAWTDRASGEQYL. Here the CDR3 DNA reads TGTGCCTGGACTGACAGAGCGTCGGGCGAGCAGTACTTA.

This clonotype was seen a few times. DNA for the CDR3: TGTGCCAGCAGGTCGGTCAGCAACACCGGGGAGCTGTTTTTT. This gives the protein CASRSVSNTGELFF. The chain carries TRBV6-1 and TRBJ2-2; D is unresolved. Germline loops: CDR1 MNHNS, CDR2 SASEGT. This CDR3 has 14 residues. Deletions cut 6 bases from V and 2 bases from J, with 10 bases between.

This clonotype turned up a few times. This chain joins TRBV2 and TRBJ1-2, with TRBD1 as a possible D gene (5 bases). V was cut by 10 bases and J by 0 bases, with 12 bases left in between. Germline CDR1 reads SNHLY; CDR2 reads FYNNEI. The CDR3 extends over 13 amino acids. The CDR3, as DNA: TGTGCCACCATGGGGCGCCCTAACTATGGCTACACCTTC. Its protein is CATMGRPNYGYTF.

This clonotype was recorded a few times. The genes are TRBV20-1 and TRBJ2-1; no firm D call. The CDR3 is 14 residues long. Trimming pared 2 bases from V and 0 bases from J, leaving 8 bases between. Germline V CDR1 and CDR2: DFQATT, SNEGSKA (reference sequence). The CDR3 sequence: CSARPRSSYNEQFF. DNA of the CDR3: TGCAGTGCTAGACCTCGAAGCTCCTACAATGAGCAGTTCTTC.

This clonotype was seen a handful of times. CDR3 in amino acids: CASKSRNNHEQYF. The CDR3, as DNA: TGTGCCAGCAAGAGCAGAAACAACCACGAGCAGTACTTC. This chain links TRBV12-3 or TRBV12-4 with TRBJ2-7; the D is unclear. The germline V and J ends were trimmed by 7 bases and 5 bases, with 15 bases remaining between them. The CDR3 is 13 residues long.

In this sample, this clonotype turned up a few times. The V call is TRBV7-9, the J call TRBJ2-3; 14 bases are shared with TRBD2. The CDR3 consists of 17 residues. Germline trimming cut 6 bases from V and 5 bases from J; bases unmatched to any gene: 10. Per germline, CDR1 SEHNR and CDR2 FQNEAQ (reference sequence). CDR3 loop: CASRGLAGDLDVDTQYF. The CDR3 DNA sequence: TGTGCCAGCAGGGGACTAGCGGGGGATTTGGATGTAGATACGCAGTATTTT. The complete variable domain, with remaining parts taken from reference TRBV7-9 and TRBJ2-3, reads DTGVSQNPRHKITKRGQNVTFRCDPISEHNRLYWYRQTLGQGPEFLTYFQNEAQLEKSRLLSDRFSAERPKGSFSTLEIQRTEQGDSAMYLCASRGLAGDLDVDTQYFGPGTRLTVL.

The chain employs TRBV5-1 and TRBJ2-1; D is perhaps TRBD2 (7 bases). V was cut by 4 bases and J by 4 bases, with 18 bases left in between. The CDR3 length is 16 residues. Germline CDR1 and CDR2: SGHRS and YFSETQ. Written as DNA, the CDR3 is TGCGCCAGCAGCCCCGCTAGGGGGAGGGGTTACAATGAGCAGTTCTTC. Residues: CASSPARGRGYNEQFF. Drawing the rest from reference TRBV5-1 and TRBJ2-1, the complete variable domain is KAGVTQTPRYLIKTRGQQVTLSCSPISGHRSVSWYQQTPGQGLQFLFEYFSETQRNKGNFPGRFSGRQFSNSRSEMNVSTLELGDSALYLCASSPARGRGYNEQFFGPGTRLTVL.

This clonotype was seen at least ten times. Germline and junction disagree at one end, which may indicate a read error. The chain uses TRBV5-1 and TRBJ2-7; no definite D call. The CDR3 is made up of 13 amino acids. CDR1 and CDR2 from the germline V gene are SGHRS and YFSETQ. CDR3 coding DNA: TGTGCCAGCAGCCTCGACATTTCCTACGAGCAGTACTTC. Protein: CASSLDISYEQYF.

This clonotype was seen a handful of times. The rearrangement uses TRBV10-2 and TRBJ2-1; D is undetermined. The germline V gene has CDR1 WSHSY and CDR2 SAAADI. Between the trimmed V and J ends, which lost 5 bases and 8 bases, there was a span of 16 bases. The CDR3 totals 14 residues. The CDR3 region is CASSRRTREDEQFF. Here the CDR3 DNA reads TGCGCCAGCAGTCGCAGAACCCGCGAAGATGAGCAGTTCTTC.

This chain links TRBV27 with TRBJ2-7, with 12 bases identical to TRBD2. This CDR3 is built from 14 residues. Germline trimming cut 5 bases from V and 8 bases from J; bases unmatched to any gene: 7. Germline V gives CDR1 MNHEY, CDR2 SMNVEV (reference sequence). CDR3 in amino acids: CASSPGTSGLQQYF. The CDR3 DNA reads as TGTGCCAGCAGTCCTGGGACTAGCGGGCTTCAGCAGTACTTC.

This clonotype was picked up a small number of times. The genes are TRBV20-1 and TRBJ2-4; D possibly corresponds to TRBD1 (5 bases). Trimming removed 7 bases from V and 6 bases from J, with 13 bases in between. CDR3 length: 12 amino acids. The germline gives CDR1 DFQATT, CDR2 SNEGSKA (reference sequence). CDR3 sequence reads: CSVKGPANIQYF. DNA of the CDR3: TGCAGTGTTAAGGGGCCCGCAAACATTCAGTACTTC.

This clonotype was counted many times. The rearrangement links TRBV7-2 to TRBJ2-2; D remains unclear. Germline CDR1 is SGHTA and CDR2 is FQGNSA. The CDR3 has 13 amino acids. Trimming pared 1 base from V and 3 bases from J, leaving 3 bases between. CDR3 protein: CASSLVYTGELFF. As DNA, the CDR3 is TGTGCCAGCAGCTTAGTGTACACCGGGGAGCTGTTTTTT. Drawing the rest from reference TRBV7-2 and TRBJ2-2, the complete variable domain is GAGVSQSPSNKVTEKGKDVELRCDPISGHTALYWYRQSLGQGLEFLIYFQGNSAPDKSGLPSDRFSAERTGGSVSTLTIQRTQQEDSAVYLCASSLVYTGELFFGEGSRLTVL.

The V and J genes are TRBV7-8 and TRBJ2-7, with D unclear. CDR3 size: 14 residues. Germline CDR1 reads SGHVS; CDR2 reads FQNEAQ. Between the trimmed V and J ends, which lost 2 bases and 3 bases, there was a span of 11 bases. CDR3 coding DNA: TGTGCCAGCAGCTTACGGTTCATGCGCTACGAGCAGTACTTC. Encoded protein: CASSLRFMRYEQYF.

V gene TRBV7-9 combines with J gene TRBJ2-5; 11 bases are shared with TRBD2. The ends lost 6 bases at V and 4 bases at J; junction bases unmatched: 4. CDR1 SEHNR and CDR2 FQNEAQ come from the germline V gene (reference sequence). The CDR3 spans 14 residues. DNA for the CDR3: TGTGCCAGCAGGACCACTAGCGGGAGAGAGACCCAGTACTTC. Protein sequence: CASRTTSGRETQYF.

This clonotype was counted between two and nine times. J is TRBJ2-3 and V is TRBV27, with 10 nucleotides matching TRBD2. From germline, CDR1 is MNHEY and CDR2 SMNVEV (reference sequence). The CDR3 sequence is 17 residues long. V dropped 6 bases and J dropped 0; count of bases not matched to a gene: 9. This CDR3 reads CASRPRAGGISTDTQYF. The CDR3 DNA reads TGTGCCAGCAGACCCAGAGCGGGAGGGATTAGCACAGATACGCAGTATTTT.

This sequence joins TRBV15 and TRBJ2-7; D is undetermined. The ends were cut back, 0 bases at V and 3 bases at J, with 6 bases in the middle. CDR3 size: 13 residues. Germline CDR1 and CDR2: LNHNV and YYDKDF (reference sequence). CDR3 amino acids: CATSRDLDYEQYF. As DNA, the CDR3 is TGTGCCACCAGCAGAGATTTGGACTACGAGCAGTACTTC.

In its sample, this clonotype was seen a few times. CDR3 in amino acids: CASSFFSGQKNIQYF. In DNA form, the CDR3 reads TGTGCCAGCAGCTTTTTTTCAGGGCAGAAAAACATTCAGTACTTC. J is TRBJ2-4 and V is TRBV6-1; TRBD1 might be the D (5 bases). The CDR3 loop spans 15 amino acids. Per germline, CDR1 MNHNS and CDR2 SASEGT. The ends were cut back, 6 bases at V and 4 bases at J, with 16 bases in the middle.